This T cell receptor beta chain stems from a study of identical twins. Findings and limits, study-wide: High-abundance cord blood beta clonotypes had fewer insertions; memory repertoires showed none.

This clonotype was found a few times. Antigen specificity is unknown. Per the germline V gene, CDR1 is MNHEY and CDR2 is SMNVEV (reference sequence). This CDR3 is built from 15 residues. V lost 6 bases and J lost 5; bases outside the gene matches: 6. Template switching created a universal primer site, and the cDNA included unique molecular identifiers. TCRdb ran MiXCR on the 5' RACE reads and lists one entry per CDR3 protein. Of hundreds of thousands of distinct CDR3 sequences detected, approximately 13% appear once; the ten largest clones hold around 1.5%. These sequences were also reported in another study, on yellow fever vaccine responses in identical twins.

The specimen sequenced was PBMCs. This sequence joins TRBV27 and TRBJ2-1; the match to TRBD2 covers 11 bases. The TCR sequence derives from a woman aged 18-35 years in good health. CDR3 protein: CASSPETSGNNEQFF. CDR3 nucleotide sequence: TGTGCCAGCAGCCCAGAGACTAGCGGGAACAATGAGCAGTTCTTC.